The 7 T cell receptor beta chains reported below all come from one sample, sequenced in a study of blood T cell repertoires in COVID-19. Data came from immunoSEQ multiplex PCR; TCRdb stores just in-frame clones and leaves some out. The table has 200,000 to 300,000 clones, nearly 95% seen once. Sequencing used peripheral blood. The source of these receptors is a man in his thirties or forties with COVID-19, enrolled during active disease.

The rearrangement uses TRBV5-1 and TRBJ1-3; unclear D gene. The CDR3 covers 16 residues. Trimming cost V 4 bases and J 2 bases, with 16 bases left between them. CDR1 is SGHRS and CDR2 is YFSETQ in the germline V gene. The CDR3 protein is CASSPTGSLAGNTIYF. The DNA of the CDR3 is TGCGCCAGCAGCCCAACGGGGTCTCTAGCTGGAAACACCATATATTTT.

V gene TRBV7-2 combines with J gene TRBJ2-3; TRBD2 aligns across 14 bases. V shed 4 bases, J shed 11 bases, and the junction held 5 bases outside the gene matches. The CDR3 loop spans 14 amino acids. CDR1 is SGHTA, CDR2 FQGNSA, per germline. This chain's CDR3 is CASSSGLAGEEQYF. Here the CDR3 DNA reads TGTGCCAGCAGCTCGGGACTAGCGGGGGAAGAGCAGTATTTT.

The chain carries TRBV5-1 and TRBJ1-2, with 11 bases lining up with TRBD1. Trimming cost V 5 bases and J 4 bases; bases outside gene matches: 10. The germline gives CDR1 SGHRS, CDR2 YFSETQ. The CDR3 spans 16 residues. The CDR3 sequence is CASSTGQGARGYGYTF. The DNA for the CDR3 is TGCGCCAGCAGTACCGGACAGGGGGCGCGCGGCTATGGCTACACCTTC.

The CDR3 coding sequence is TGCAGCGTTTCTAGCGTAGGACCCTACGAGCAGTACTTC. This encodes CSVSSVGPYEQYF. V is TRBV29-1 and J is TRBJ2-7; a possible D gene is TRBD2 (6 bases). CDR3 length: 13 amino acids. Looked up from germline, CDR1 is SQVTM and CDR2 is ANQGSEA. The V gene lost 5 bases and the J gene lost 2 bases, with 13 bases spanning the gap.

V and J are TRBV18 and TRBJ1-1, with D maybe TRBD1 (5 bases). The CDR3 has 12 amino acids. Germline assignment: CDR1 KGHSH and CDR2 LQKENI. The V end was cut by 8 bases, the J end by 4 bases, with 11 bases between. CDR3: CASNTGPTEAFF. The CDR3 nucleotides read TGTGCCAGCAATACAGGCCCCACTGAAGCTTTCTTT.

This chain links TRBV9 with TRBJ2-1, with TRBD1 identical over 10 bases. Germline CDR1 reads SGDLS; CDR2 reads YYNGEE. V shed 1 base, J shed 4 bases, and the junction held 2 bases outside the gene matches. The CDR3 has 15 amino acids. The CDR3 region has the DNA TGTGCCAGCAGCGTAAGGGGACAGGGGTACAATGAGCAGTTCTTC. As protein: CASSVRGQGYNEQFF.

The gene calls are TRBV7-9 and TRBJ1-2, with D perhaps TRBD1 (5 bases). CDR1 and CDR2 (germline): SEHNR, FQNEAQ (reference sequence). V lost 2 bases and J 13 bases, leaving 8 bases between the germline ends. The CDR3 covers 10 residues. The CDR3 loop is CASSLQGPTF. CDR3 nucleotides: TGTGCCAGCAGCTTACAGGGTCCCACCTTC.